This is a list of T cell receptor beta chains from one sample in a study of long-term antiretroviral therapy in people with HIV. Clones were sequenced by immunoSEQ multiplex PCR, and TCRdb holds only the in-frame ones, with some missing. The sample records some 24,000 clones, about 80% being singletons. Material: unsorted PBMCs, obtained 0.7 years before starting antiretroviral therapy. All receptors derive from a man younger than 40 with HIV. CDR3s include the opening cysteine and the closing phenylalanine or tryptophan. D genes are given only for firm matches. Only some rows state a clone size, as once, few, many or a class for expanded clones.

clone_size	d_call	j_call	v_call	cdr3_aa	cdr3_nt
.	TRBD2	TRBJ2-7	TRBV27	CASIPSGLAGVGEQYF	TGTGCCAGCATCCCCAGCGGGCTAGCGGGAGTCGGCGAGCAGTACTTC
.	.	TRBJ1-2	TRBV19	CASTLAGPNHSYGYTF	TGTGCCAGTACGCTCGCAGGCCCTAATCACTCCTATGGCTACACCTTC
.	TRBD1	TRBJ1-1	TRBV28	CASRKTTGTGGQGAFF	TGTGCCAGCAGGAAAACAACCGGGACAGGGGGCCAAGGGGCTTTCTTT
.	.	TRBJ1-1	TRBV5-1	CASSLYGGGIMNTEAFF	TGCGCCAGCAGCTTGTATGGGGGGGGGATTATGAACACTGAAGCTTTCTTT
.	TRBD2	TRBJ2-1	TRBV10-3	CAISGVTSGFTYNEQFF	TGTGCCATCAGTGGGGTGACTAGCGGATTTACCTACAATGAGCAGTTCTTC
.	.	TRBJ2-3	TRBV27	CASSAEGTPRADTQYF	TGTGCCAGCAGTGCGGAAGGGACACCCAGGGCAGATACGCAGTATTTT
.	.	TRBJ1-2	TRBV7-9	CASSLAKGEGIYYSGYTF	TGTGCCAGCAGCTTAGCGAAGGGCGAGGGGATCTATTACTCTGGCTACACCTTC
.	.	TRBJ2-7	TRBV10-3	CAIGYEQYF	TGTGCCATCGGCTACGAGCAGTACTTC
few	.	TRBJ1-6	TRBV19	CASSYRGDNSPLHF	TGTGCCAGTAGTTACAGAGGGGATAATTCACCCCTCCACTTT
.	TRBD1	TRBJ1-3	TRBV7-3	CASSCRPGRGHSGNTIYF	TGTGCCAGCAGCTGCCGCCCGGGCAGGGGGCATTCTGGAAACACCATATATTTT
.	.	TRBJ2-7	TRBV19	CASKAGSSYEQYF	TGTGCCAGTAAGGCGGGTAGCTCCTACGAGCAGTACTTC
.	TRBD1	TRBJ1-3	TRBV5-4	CASSPDRAGNTIYF	TGTGCCAGCAGCCCTGACAGGGCTGGAAACACCATATATTTT
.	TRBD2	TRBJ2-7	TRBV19	CASSISGSYEQYF	TGTGCCAGTAGTATTAGCGGGAGCTACGAGCAGTACTTC
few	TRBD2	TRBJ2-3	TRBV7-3	CASSITTGGDTQYF	TGTGCCAGCAGCATTACTACGGGGGGGGATACGCAGTATTTT
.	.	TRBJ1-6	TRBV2	CASSVQGHLNSPLHF	TGTGCCAGCAGTGTTCAAGGACACCTAAATTCACCCCTCCACTTT
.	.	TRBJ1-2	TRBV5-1	CASSLVPGADYYGYTF	TGCGCCAGCAGCTTGGTACCCGGGGCAGATTACTATGGCTACACCTTC
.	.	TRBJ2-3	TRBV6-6	CASRVGADTQYF	TGTGCCAGCAGGGTAGGGGCAGATACGCAGTATTTT
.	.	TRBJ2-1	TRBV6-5	CASRSPGQGQQFF	TGTGCCAGCAGATCTCCTGGGCAGGGTCAGCAGTTCTTC
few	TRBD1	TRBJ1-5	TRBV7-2	CASSLGQANQPQHF	TGTGCCAGCAGCTTGGGACAGGCTAATCAGCCCCAGCATTTT
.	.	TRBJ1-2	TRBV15	CATSREPRSNYGYTF	TGTGCCACCAGCAGAGAACCGAGATCTAACTATGGCTACACCTTC
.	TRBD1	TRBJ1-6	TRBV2	CASTLPGTGLIINSPLHF	TGTGCCAGCACCCTCCCCGGGACAGGGCTAATAATAAATTCACCCCTCCACTTT
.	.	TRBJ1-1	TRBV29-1	CSTVVRGTGEAFF	TGCAGCACCGTAGTCCGGGGAACAGGGGAAGCTTTCTTT
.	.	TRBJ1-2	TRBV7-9	CASSLAVSNYGYTF	TGTGCCAGCAGCCTAGCCGTATCGAACTATGGCTACACCTTC
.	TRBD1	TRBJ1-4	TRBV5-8	CASSFGTANEKLFF	TGTGCCAGCAGCTTTGGGACAGCGAATGAAAAACTGTTTTTT
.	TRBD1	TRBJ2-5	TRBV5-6	CASSPGDREETQYF	TGTGCCAGCAGCCCGGGGGACAGGGAAGAGACCCAGTACTTC
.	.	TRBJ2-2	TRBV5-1	CASSWTIIGPGELFF	TGCGCCAGCAGCTGGACTATTATAGGGCCCGGGGAGCTGTTTTTT
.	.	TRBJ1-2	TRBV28	CASSLKGRGGYTF	TGTGCCAGCAGTTTAAAAGGGCGAGGAGGCTACACCTTC
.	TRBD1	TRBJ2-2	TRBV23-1	CASSQSGTVNTGELFF	TGCGCCAGCAGTCAATCCGGGACAGTGAACACCGGGGAGCTGTTTTTT
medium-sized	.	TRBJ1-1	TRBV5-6	CASSLLAGMNTEAFF	TGTGCCAGCAGCTTGTTGGCAGGAATGAACACTGAAGCTTTCTTT
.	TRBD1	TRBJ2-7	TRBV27	CASSPLSSGTGYEQYF	TGTGCCAGCAGCCCCCTCTCCTCCGGGACAGGCTACGAGCAGTACTTC
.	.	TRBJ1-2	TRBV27	CASSPFDYRSGYTF	TGTGCCAGCAGCCCCTTCGACTACCGCAGCGGCTACACCTTC
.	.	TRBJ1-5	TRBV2	CASSDHLGFNQPQHF	TGTGCCAGCAGTGATCATTTGGGATTCAATCAGCCCCAGCATTTT
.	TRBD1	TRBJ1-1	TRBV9	CASSAYGTGNTEAFF	TGTGCCAGCAGCGCCTACGGGACAGGGAACACTGAAGCTTTCTTT
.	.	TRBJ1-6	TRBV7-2	CASRPGAASYNSPLHF	TGTGCCAGCAGGCCAGGGGCCGCCTCCTATAATTCACCCCTCCACTTT
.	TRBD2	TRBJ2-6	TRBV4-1	CASSQAISSGGAGANVLTF	TGCGCCAGCAGCCAAGCTATCTCTAGCGGGGGGGCTGGGGCCAACGTCCTGACTTTC
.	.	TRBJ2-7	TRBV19	CASSMGLHEQYF	TGTGCCAGTAGTATGGGGCTCCACGAGCAGTACTTC
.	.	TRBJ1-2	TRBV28	CASSLVAYGYTF	TGTGCCAGCAGTTTAGTCGCCTATGGCTACACCTTC
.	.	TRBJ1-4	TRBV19	CASRSDATNEKLFF	TGTGCCAGTAGATCGGATGCAACTAATGAAAAACTGTTTTTT
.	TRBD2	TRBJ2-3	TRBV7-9	CASSFPTSGRVDTQYF	TGTGCCAGCAGCTTCCCAACTAGCGGGAGGGTAGATACGCAGTATTTT
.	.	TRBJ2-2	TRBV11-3	CASKETRELFF	TGTGCCAGCAAGGAAACCCGGGAGCTGTTTTTT
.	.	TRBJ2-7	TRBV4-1	CASSQDRPYEQYF	TGCGCCAGCAGCCAAGATAGGCCCTACGAGCAGTACTTC
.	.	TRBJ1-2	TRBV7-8	CASSLGLPKGGAYGYTF	TGTGCCAGCAGCTTAGGGCTACCTAAAGGGGGAGCCTATGGCTACACCTTC
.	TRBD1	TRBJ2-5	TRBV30	CASGGQGSKETQYF	TGTGCCTCGGGGGGACAGGGATCGAAAGAGACCCAGTACTTC
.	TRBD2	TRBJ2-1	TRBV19	CASSPRLAGDFKQFF	TGTGCCAGTAGCCCCCGACTAGCGGGAGATTTCAAGCAGTTCTTC
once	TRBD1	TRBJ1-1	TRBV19	CASRDRGRSGTEAFF	TGTGCCAGTAGGGACAGGGGGCGATCAGGCACTGAAGCTTTCTTT
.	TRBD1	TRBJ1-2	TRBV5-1	CASSTGQGDIYGYTF	TGCGCCAGCAGCACAGGACAGGGAGATATCTATGGCTACACCTTC
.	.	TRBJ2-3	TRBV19	CASSVGTDTQYF	TGTGCCAGTAGTGTCGGGACAGATACGCAGTATTTT